The clone carrying this T cell receptor beta chain was seen a handful of times. Its antigen is not identified. The data derive from a study of cytomegalovirus exposure and HLA in healthy donors. The study drew the donors from its approximately 120-subject validation cohort, separate from the approximately 700-subject first cohort. CDR1 and CDR2 (germline): MNHNS, SASEGT. This CDR3 has 14 amino acids. Trimming took 8 bases from V and 3 from J; bases not matched to a gene: 8. Generated by immunoSEQ multiplex PCR, the TCRdb table keeps only in-frame clones and is missing some. The sample has about 110,000 clones, under 85% seen once. Points from the study as a whole: The classifier was said to identify cytomegalovirus status with high specificity and sensitivity. Cytomegalovirus association was listed for around 180 TCR beta chains.

Sequenced sample: PBMCs. The chain is built from TRBV6-1 and TRBJ2-7; 9 nucleotides line up with TRBD1. The source of this sequence is a woman aged 18-30 years in good health and CMV-seronegative. CDR3 sequence reads: CASELTGGFYEQYF. CDR3 in DNA: TGTGCCAGCGAGTTGACAGGGGGATTCTACGAGCAGTACTTC.